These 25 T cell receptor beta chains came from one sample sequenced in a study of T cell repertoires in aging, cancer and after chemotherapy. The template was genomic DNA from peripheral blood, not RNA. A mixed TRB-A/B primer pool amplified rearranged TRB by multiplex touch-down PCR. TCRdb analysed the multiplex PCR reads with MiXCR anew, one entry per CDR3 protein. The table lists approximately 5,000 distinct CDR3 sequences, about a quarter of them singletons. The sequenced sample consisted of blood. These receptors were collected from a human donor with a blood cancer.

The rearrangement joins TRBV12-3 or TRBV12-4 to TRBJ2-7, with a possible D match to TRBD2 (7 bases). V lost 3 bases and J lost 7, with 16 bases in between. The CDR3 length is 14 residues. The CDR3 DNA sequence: TGTGCCAGCAGTTTTCTCGGCAGGGGAGGGGAGCAGTACTTC. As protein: CASSFLGRGGEQYF.

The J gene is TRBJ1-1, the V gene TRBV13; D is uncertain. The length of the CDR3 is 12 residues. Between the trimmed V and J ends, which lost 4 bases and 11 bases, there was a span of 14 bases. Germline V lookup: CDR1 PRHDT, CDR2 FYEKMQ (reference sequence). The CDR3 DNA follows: TGTGCCAGCAGCTCCCCGGACCTGGGGGCTTTCTTT. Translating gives CASSSPDLGAFF.

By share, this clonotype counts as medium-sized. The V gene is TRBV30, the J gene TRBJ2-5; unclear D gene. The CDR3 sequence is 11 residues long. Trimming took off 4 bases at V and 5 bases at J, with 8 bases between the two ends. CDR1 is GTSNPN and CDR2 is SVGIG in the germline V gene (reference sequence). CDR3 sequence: CAWTLEETQYF. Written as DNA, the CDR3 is TGTGCCTGGACACTCGAGGAGACCCAGTACTTC. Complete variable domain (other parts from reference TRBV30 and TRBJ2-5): SQTIHQWPATLVQPVGSPLSLECTVEGTSNPNLYWYRQAAGRGLQLLFYSVGIGQISSEVPQNLSASRPQDRQFILSSKKLLLSDSGFYLCAWTLEETQYFGPGTRLLVL.

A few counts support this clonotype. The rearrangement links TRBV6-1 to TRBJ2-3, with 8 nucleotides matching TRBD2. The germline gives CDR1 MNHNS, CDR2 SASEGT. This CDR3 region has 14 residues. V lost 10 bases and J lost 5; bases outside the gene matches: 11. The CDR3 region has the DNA TGTGCCATCGAACCCGGGGGGGCTGGAGATACGCAGTATTTT. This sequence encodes CAIEPGGAGDTQYF.

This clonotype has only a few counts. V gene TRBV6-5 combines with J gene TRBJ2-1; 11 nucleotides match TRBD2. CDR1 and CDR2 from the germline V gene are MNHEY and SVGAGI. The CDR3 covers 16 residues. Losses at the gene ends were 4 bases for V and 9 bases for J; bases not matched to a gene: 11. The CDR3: CASSSSTSGSGGEQFF. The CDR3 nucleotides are TGTGCCAGCAGTTCTTCAACTAGCGGGAGCGGCGGTGAGCAGTTCTTC.

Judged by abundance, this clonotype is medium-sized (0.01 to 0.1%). The DNA of the CDR3 is TGTGCCAGCAGAACTCGACTAGCGGCAGATACGCAGTATTTT. It specifies CASRTRLAADTQYF. The chain carries TRBV7-4 and TRBJ2-3; 9 bases match TRBD2. The CDR3 has 14 amino acids. Germline V gene data show CDR1 as SGHVT and CDR2 as SQSDAQ. V trimming: 6 bases; J trimming: 4 bases; junction bases outside the gene matches: 5.

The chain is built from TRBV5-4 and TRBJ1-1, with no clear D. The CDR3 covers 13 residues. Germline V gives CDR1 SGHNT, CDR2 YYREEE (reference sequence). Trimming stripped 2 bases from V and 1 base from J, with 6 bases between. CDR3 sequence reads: CASSFSSNTEAFF. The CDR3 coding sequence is TGTGCCAGCAGCTTTTCCTCGAACACTGAAGCTTTCTTT.

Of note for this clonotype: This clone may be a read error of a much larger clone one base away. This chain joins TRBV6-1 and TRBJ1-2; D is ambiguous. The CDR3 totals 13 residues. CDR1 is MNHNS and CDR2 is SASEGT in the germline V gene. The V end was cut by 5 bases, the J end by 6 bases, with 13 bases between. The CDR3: CASSRESSDGYTF. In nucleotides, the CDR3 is TGTGCCAGCAGTAGGGAAAGTAGCGATGGCTACACCTTC.

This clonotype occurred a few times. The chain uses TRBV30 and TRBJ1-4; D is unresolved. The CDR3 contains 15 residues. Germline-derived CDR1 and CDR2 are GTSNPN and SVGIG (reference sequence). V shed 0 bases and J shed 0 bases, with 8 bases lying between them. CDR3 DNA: TGTGCCTGGAGTGTCCCGGGAACAACTAATGAAAAACTGTTTTTT. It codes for CAWSVPGTTNEKLFF. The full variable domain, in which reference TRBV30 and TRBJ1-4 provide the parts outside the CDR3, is SQTIHQWPATLVQPVGSPLSLECTVEGTSNPNLYWYRQAAGRGLQLLFYSVGIGQISSEVPQNLSASRPQDRQFILSSKKLLLSDSGFYLCAWSVPGTTNEKLFFGSGTQLSVL.

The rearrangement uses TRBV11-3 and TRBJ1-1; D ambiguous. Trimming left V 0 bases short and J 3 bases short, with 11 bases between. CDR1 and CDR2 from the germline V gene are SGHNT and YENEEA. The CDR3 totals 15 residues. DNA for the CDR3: TGTGCCAGCAGCTTAGAGTATGGGAGGGACACTGAAGCTTTCTTT. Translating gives CASSLEYGRDTEAFF.

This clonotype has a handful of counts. The CDR3 DNA reads TGTGCCAGCAGCCAAGATACGGGGACAGGGGTTTCTGGGGCCAACGTCCTGACTTTC. Translation: CASSQDTGTGVSGANVLTF. The genes are TRBV14 and TRBJ2-6, with TRBD1 identical over 10 bases. CDR1 and CDR2 (germline): SGHDN, FVKESK. The CDR3 length is 19 residues. V lost 0 bases and J lost 1; bases outside the gene matches: 6.

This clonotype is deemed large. CDR3 sequence reads: CAWSVRGGIGELFF. The CDR3 DNA follows: TGTGCCTGGAGTGTACGGGGGGGCATCGGGGAGCTGTTTTTT. The chain links TRBV30 to TRBJ2-2; TRBD2 agrees at 8 bases. The junction had 4 bases not matched to a gene; V was cut back by 0 bases and J by 7 bases. The CDR3 extends over 14 amino acids. Germline V gene data show CDR1 as GTSNPN and CDR2 as SVGIG (reference sequence).

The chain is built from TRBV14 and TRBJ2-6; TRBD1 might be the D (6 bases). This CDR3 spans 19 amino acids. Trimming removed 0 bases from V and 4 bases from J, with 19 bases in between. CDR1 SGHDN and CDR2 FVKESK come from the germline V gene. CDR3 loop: CASSQDWGTHGLGANVLTF. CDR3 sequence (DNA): TGTGCCAGCAGCCAAGATTGGGGGACACATGGGCTCGGGGCCAACGTCCTGACTTTC.

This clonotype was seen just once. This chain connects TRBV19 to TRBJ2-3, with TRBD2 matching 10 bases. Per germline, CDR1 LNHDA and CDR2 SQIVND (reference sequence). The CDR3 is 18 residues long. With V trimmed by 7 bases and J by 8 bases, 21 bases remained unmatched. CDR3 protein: CASNPKPGASGSLGTQYF. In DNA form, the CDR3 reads TGTGCCAGTAACCCCAAACCGGGGGCTAGCGGGAGTTTAGGTACGCAGTATTTT.

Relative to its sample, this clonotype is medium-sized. CDR3 loop: CASTWGLASAETQYF. The CDR3 nucleotides are TGTGCCAGCACCTGGGGGCTAGCGTCTGCTGAGACCCAGTACTTC. V and J are TRBV5-6 and TRBJ2-5; tentatively, D is TRBD1 or TRBD2 (6 bases each). The CDR3 sequence is 15 residues long. Germline V gene lookup returns CDR1 SGHDT and CDR2 YYEEEE. Trimming removed 6 bases from V and 5 bases from J, with 20 bases in between.

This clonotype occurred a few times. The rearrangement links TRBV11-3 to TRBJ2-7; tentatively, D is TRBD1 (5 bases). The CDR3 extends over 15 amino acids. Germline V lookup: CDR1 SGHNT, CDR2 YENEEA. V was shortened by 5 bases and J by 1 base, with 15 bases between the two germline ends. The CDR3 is CASSLGAGTSYEQYF. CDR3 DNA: TGTGCCAGCAGCCTAGGGGCAGGTACTTCCTACGAGCAGTACTTC.

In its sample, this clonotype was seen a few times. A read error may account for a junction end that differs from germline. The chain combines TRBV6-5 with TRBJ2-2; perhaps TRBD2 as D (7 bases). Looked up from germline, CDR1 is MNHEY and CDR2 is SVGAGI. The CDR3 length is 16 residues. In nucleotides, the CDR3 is TGTGCCATCAGTGTTGTCGGGGGGCAGAACACCGGGGAGCTGTTTTTT. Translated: CAISVVGGQNTGELFF.

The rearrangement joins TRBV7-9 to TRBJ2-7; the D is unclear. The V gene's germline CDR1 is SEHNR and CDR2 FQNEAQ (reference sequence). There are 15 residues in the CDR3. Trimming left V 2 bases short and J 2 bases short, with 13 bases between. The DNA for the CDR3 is TGTGCCAGCAGCTTAAGTTTGGGCGTCACCTACGAGCAGTACTTC. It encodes CASSLSLGVTYEQYF.

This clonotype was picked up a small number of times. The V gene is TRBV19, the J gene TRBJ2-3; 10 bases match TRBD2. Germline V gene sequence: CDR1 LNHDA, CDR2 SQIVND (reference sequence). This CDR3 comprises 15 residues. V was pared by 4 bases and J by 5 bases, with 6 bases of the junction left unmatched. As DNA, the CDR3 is TGTGCCAGTAGTAATCTAGCGGGGGAGGGAGATACGCAGTATTTT. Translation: CASSNLAGEGDTQYF.

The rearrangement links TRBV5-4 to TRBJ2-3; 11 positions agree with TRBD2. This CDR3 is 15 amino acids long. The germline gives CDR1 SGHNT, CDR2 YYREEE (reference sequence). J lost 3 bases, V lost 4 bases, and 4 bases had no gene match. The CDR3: CASSTWTSGTDTQYF. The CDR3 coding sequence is TGTGCCAGCAGCACCTGGACTAGCGGGACAGATACGCAGTATTTT.

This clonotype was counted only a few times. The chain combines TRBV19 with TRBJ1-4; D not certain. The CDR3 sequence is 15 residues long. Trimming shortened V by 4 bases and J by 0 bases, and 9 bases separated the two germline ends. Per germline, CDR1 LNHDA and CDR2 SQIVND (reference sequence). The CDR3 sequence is CASSTRHTTNEKLFF. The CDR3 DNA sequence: TGTGCCAGTAGTACCCGTCATACAACTAATGAAAAACTGTTTTTT.

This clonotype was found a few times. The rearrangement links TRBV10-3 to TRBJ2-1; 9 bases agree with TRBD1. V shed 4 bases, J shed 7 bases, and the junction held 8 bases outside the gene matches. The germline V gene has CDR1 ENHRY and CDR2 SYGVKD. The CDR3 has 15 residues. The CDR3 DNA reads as TGTGCCATCAGTGGTCGACAGGGGGGGAGGAATGAGCAGTTCTTC. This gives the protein CAISGRQGGRNEQFF.

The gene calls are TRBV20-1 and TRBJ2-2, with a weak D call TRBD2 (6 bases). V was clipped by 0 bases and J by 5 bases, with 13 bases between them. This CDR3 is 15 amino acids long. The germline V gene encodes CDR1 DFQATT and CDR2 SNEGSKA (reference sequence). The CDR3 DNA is TGCAGTGCTAGAGATGGGAGGCGGGCGACCGGGGAGCTGTTTTTT. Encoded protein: CSARDGRRATGELFF.

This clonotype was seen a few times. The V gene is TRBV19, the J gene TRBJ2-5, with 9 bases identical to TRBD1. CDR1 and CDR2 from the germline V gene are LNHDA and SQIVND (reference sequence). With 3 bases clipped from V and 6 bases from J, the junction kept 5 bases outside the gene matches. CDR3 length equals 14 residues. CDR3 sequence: CASSIGQGSKTQYF. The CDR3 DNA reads TGTGCCAGTAGTATCGGACAGGGGTCAAAGACCCAGTACTTC.

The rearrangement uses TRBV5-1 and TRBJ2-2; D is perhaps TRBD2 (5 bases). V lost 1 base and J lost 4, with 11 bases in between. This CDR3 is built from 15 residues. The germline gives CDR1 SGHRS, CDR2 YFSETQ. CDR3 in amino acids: CASSLFGDGTGELFF. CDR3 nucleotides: TGCGCCAGCAGCTTGTTCGGGGATGGCACCGGGGAGCTGTTTTTT.